This is a list of T cell receptor beta chains from one sample in a study of blood T cells in healthy people across ages. From the 5' RACE reads, TCRdb called clonotypes with MiXCR, one entry per CDR3 protein. The sample consists of 800,000 to 1,000,000 distinct CDR3 sequences, roughly 48% of them appearing once. The specimen was blood. Receptors originate from a young man in good health. The CDR3 runs from the conserved cysteine through the conserved F or W. Fields, in order: clone size, D gene, J gene, V gene, CDR3 DNA, CDR3 protein. The D gene is left open where the match is weak. Clone size is given for some rows only: seen once, a few or many times, or a class if the clone is expanded.

NA NA TRBJ1-2 TRBV25-1 TGTGCCAGCAGTACTGATACAGGGTTGAACGGCTACACCTTC CASSTDTGLNGYTF
once TRBD1 TRBJ2-7 TRBV7-2 TGTGCCAGCAGCTTACACGCAACAGGGGCCTACGAGCAGTACTTC CASSLHATGAYEQYF
few NA TRBJ2-7 TRBV20-1 TGCAGTGCTACTGGACAGAGCTACGAGCAGTACTTC CSATGQSYEQYF
NA NA TRBJ2-1 TRBV10-3 TGTGCCATCAGTGAGTCCACAGCCCCGCTAGTCTCTGAGCAGTTCTTC CAISESTAPLVSEQFF
NA NA TRBJ2-1 TRBV12-3/TRBV12-4 TGTGCCAGCAGTTTACAGGGGCACTCCTACAATGAGCAGTTCTTC CASSLQGHSYNEQFF
few NA TRBJ2-1 TRBV15 TGTGCCACCAGCAGTTGGACGGAGTACAATGAGCAGTTCTTC CATSSWTEYNEQFF
NA NA TRBJ1-6 TRBV7-9 TGTGCCAGCAGCCCAGGCCCCAGTGCGAATTCACCCCTCCACTTT CASSPGPSANSPLHF
NA NA TRBJ1-5 TRBV28 TGTGCCAGCAGTTTAATCAACCCGAAGACGCCCCAGCATTTT CASSLINPKTPQHF
NA TRBD1 TRBJ1-1 TRBV9 TGTGCCAGCAGCCCCCGGACAGGTTGGAACACTGAAGCTTTCTTT CASSPRTGWNTEAFF
NA NA TRBJ2-7 TRBV7-2 TGTGCCAGCAGCTTGTGCTCCCACGAGCAGTACTTC CASSLCSHEQYF
NA NA TRBJ2-1 TRBV20-1 TGCAGTGCTAGGGGAAACAGGGCCCAAGAGACCCAGTTCTTC CSARGNRAQETQFF
few TRBD1 TRBJ2-7 TRBV29-1 TGCAGCGGTGGACAGGGACTCACCTACGAGCAGTACTTC CSGGQGLTYEQYF
NA NA TRBJ2-5 TRBV3-1 TGTGCCAGCAGCCAGGCCGGGAGAAAAAAAGAGACCCAGTACTTC CASSQAGRKKETQYF
few TRBD1 TRBJ2-3 TRBV9 TGTGCCAGCAGCGTAGAGGGGGCCCGCACAGATACGCAGTATTTT CASSVEGARTDTQYF
NA NA TRBJ2-1 TRBV5-1 TGCGCCAGCAGCGGGGACTGGGCTAATGAGCAGTTCTTC CASSGDWANEQFF
NA TRBD1 TRBJ2-3 TRBV4-1 TGCGCCAGCAGCCCTGGGACAGGGGAGACAGATACGCAGTATTTT CASSPGTGETDTQYF
once NA TRBJ1-4 TRBV5-5 TGTGCCAGCAGCTTTTCGGGGTTAAGTGAAAAACTGTTTTTT CASSFSGLSEKLFF
NA TRBD1 TRBJ1-2 TRBV29-1 TGCAGCGCGACCCCGGGACAGGGAGGCGGCTACACCTTC CSATPGQGGGYTF
NA TRBD1 TRBJ2-1 TRBV5-1 TGCGCCAGCAGCCAAGGGACAGGGTTGGATGAGCAGTTCTTC CASSQGTGLDEQFF
many NA TRBJ1-6 TRBV5-5 TGTGCCAGCAGCTTTGAGGCAGGGAGGAATTCACCCCTCCACTTT CASSFEAGRNSPLHF
NA NA TRBJ1-2 TRBV20-1 TGCAGTGCTAGACCTCATGGGGGGGATAATCATGGCTACACCTTC CSARPHGGDNHGYTF
NA TRBD2 TRBJ2-5 TRBV11-2 TGTGCCAGCAGCCCAGGGACTAGCGGGGTTCAAGAGACCCAGTACTTC CASSPGTSGVQETQYF
once TRBD1 TRBJ1-4 TRBV10-3 TGTGTCATCAGTGAGACAGGGGAAGAAAAACTGTTTTTT CVISETGEEKLFF
few TRBD1 TRBJ2-1 TRBV28 TGTGCCACCGAAGGACAACTTCAGGGGGCTATAGGTTACTACAATGAGCAGTTCTTC CATEGQLQGAIGYYNEQFF
few NA TRBJ2-5 TRBV7-3 TGTGCCACCTCAAGACAGGGAGGAGAGACCCAGTACTTC CATSRQGGETQYF
NA TRBD1 TRBJ1-5 TRBV3-1 TGTGCCAGCAGCCATGGACAGGGACTCAATCAGCCCCAGCATTTT CASSHGQGLNQPQHF
NA TRBD2 TRBJ2-1 TRBV28 TGTGCCAGCAGTGCCGGGGGGGCCAATGAGCAGTTCTTC CASSAGGANEQFF
NA TRBD2 TRBJ2-3 TRBV5-1 TGCGCCAGCAAAATACTAGCGGGCCACACAGATACGCGGTATTTT CASKILAGHTDTRYF
NA NA TRBJ2-7 TRBV6-5 TGTGCCAGCACCTCCCCCCGGGACAAGACCTACGAGCAGTACTTC CASTSPRDKTYEQYF
NA TRBD1 TRBJ2-7 TRBV27 TGTGCCAGCAGTGCGACAGGGGCCGGATACGAGCAGTACTTC CASSATGAGYEQYF
NA NA TRBJ1-5 TRBV20-1 TGCAGTGCTAGTAGGCACGACGGGGGCAATCAGCCCCAGCATTTT CSASRHDGGNQPQHF
NA NA TRBJ1-5 TRBV21-1 TGTGCCAGCAGCAAATATTGGACAGGGGGCTTCCGCCATCAGCCCCAGCATTTT CASSKYWTGGFRHQPQHF
NA NA TRBJ1-1 TRBV7-8 TGTGCCAGCAGCCGTCGCTCGGCGACGGCCGTGGGAGAAGCTTTCTTT CASSRRSATAVGEAFF
few NA TRBJ1-1 TRBV28 TGTGCCAGCAGCCAAGTTGGCGCTGAAGCTTTCTTT CASSQVGAEAFF
NA NA TRBJ2-7 TRBV10-3 TGTGCCATCAGTGACAACCAGGGAAAATACGAGCAGTACTTC CAISDNQGKYEQYF